This TCR beta chain was observed in a study of blood T cell repertoires in COVID-19. At the level of the study: Both acute and convalescent COVID-19 samples were obtained from the United States, Italy and Spain. Nucleic acid was either cDNA or gDNA, and it came from T cells, B-cell-depleted T cells, or PBMCs.

Followed longitudinally, the Seattle patients had been enrolled during active infection. Per the original data handling: The assay estimated nucleated cells by amplifying reference gene primers. Produced via immunoSEQ multiplex PCR; TCRdb's table is partial and in-frame only. V, J and clone size derive from that table, while D and trimming were established from the DNA sequence. Found here are around 480,000 clones, approximately 90% of them singletons; the top ten hold roughly 13%. Germline V CDR1 and CDR2: MDHEN, SYDVKM. CDR3 length: 14 residues. The V gene end was trimmed by 4 bases and the J gene end by 7 bases; junction bases not matched to a gene: 8.

J is TRBJ1-1 and V is TRBV28; 8 bases are a match to TRBD1. This TCR came from a woman between 45 and 60 years old with COVID-19, enrolled during active disease. The sequencing sample was made of peripheral blood. CDR3 loop: CASSSHPTGDEAFF. DNA for the CDR3: TGTGCCAGCAGTTCCCATCCGACAGGGGATGAAGCTTTCTTT.